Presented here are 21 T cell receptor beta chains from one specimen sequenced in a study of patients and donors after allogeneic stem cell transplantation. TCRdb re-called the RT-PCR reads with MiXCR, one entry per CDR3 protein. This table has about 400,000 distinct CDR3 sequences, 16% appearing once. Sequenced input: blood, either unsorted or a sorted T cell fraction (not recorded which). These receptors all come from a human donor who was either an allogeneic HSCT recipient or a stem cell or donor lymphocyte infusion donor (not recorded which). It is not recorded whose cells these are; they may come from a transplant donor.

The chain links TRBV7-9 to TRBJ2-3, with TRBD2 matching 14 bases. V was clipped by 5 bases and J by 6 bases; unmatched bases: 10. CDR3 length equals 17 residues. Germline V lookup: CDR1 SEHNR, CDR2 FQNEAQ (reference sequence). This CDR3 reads CASSARLAGGKIDTQYF. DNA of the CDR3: TGTGCCAGCAGCGCCCGACTAGCGGGGGGGAAAATCGATACGCAGTATTTT.

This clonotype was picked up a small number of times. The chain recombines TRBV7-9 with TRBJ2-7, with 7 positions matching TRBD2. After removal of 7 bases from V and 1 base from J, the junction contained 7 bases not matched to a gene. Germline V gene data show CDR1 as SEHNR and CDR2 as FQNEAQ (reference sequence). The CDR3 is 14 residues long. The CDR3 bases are TGTGCCAGCACCTCCCGGACTAGGTCCTACGAGCAGTACTTC. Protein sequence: CASTSRTRSYEQYF.

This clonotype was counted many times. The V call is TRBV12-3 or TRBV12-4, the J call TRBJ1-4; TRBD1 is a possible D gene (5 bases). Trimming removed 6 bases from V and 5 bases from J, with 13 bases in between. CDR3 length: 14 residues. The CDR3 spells CASSPTWGNEKLFF. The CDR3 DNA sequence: TGTGCCAGCAGCCCCACTTGGGGGAATGAAAAACTGTTTTTT.

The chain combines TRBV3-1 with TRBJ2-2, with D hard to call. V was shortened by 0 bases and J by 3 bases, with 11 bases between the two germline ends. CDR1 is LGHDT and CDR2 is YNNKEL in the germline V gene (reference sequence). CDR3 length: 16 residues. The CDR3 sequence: CASSQDGPRDTGELFF. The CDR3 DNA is TGTGCCAGCAGCCAAGATGGCCCCCGGGACACCGGGGAGCTGTTTTTT.

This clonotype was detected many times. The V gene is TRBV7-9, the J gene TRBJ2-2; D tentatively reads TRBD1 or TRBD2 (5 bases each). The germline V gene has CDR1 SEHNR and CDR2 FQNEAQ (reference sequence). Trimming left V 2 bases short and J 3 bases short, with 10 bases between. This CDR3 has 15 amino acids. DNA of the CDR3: TGTGCCAGCAGCTTAATCGGGGCTTACACCGGGGAGCTGTTTTTT. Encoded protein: CASSLIGAYTGELFF.

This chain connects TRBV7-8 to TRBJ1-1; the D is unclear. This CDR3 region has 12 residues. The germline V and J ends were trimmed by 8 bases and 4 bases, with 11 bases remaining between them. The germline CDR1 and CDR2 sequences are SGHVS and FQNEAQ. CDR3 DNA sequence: TGTGCCAGCTTAGACCCCGGCACTGAAGCTTTCTTT. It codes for CASLDPGTEAFF.

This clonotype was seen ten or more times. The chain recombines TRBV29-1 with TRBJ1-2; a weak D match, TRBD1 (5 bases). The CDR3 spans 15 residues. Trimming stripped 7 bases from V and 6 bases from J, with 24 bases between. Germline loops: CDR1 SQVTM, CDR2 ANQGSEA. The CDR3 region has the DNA TGCAGCGAGCGCCCAGGGAAACGGTGTCAGGATGGCTACACCTTC. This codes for CSERPGKRCQDGYTF.

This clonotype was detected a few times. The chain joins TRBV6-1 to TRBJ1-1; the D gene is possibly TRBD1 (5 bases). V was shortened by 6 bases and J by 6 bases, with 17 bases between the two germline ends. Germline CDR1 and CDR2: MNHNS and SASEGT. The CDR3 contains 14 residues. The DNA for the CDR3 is TGTGCCAGCAGAGGGACGGTTCGAATGGCTGAAGCTTTCTTT. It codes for CASRGTVRMAEAFF.

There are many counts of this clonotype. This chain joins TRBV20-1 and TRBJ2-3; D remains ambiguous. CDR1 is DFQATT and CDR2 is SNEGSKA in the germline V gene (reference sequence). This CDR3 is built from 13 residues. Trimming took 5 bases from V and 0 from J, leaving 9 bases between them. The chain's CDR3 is CSALISSTDTQYF. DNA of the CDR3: TGCAGTGCTCTTATCTCTAGCACAGATACGCAGTATTTT.

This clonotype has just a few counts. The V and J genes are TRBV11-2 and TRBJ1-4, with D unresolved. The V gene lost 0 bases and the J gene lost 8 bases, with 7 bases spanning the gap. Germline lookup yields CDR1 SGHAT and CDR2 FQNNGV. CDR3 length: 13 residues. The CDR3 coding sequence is TGTGCCAGCAGCTTAGATAGGCGCGAAAAACTGTTTTTT. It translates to CASSLDRREKLFF.

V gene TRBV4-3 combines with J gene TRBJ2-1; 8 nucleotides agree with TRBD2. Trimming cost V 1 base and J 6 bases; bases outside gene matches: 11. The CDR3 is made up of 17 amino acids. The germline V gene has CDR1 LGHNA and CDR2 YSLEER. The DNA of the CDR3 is TGCGCCAGCAGCCAAGCGCACCTTGCGGGGGGAATCAATGAGCAGTTCTTC. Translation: CASSQAHLAGGINEQFF.

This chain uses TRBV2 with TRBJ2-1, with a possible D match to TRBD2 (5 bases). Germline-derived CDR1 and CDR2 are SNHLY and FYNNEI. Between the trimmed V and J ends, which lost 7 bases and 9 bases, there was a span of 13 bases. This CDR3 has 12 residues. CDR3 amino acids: CASTADYPEQFF. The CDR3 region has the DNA TGTGCCAGCACCGCCGACTATCCTGAGCAGTTCTTC.

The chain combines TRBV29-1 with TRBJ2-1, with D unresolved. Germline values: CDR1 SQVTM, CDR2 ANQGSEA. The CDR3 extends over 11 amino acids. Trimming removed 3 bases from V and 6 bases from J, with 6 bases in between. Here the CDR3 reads CSVERSNEQFF. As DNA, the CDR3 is TGCAGCGTTGAGCGAAGCAATGAGCAGTTCTTC.

The CDR3 reads CASSPSNRGTQYF. The CDR3 nucleotides are TGTGCCAGCAGCCCATCAAATAGGGGGACGCAGTATTTT. The genes are TRBV6-1 and TRBJ2-3; possibly TRBD1 for D (6 bases). Germline CDR1 and CDR2: MNHNS and SASEGT. The V gene lost 6 bases and the J gene lost 9 bases, with 16 bases spanning the gap. The CDR3 extends over 13 amino acids.

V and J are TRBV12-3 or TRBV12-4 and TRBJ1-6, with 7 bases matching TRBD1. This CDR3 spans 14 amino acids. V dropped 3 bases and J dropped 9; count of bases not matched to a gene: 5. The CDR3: CASSLKGASSPLHF. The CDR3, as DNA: TGTGCCAGCAGTTTGAAGGGGGCAAGTTCACCCCTCCACTTT.

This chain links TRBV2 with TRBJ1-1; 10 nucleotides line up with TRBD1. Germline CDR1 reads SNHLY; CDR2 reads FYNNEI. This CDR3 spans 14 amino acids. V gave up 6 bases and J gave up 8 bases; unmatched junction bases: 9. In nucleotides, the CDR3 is TGTGCCAGCAGAGCGGGACAGGGGTATATAGAAGCTTTCTTT. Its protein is CASRAGQGYIEAFF.

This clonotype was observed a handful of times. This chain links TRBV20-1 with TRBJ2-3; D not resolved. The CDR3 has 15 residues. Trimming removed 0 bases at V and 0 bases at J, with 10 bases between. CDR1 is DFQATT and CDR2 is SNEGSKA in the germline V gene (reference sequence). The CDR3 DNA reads TGCAGTGCTAGAGATCCGAGGATCAGCACAGATACGCAGTATTTT. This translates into CSARDPRISTDTQYF.

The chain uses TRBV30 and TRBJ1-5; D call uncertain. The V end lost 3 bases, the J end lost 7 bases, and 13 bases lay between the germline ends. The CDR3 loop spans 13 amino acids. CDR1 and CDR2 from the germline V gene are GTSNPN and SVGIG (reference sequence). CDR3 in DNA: TGTGCCTGGAGCAAGAGCTCTGGACAGCCCCAGCATTTT. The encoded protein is CAWSKSSGQPQHF.

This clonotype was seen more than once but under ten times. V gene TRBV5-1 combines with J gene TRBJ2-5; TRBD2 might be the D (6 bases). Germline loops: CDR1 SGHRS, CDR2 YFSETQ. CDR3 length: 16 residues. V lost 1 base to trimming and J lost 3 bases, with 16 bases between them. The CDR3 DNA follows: TGCGCCAGCAGCTTGAGGCTTGACGGGGGAGAAGAGACCCAGTACTTC. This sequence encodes CASSLRLDGGEETQYF.

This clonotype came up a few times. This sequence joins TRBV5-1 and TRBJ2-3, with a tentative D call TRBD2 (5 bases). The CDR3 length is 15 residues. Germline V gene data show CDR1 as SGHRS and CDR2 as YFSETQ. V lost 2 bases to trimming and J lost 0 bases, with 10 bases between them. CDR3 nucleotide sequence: TGCGCCAGCAGCTTACCCGGAGGTAGCACAGATACGCAGTATTTT. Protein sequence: CASSLPGGSTDTQYF.

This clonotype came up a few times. Here the CDR3 reads CSARDSTRGKNTGELFF. In DNA, the CDR3 is TGCAGTGCTAGAGATTCTACTCGGGGCAAGAACACCGGGGAGCTGTTTTTT. The chain couples TRBV20-1 to TRBJ2-2; D tentatively reads TRBD1 or TRBD2 (5 bases each). From germline, CDR1 is DFQATT and CDR2 SNEGSKA (reference sequence). The CDR3 runs 17 residues. The ends were cut back, 0 bases at V and 1 base at J, with 15 bases in the middle.